These T cell receptor beta chains were read from a single sample in a study of cytomegalovirus exposure and HLA in healthy donors. Profiled with immunoSEQ multiplex PCR; TCRdb holds only in-frame clones, not every one. This table holds 110,000 or so clones, over 75% found once. Sequencing input: PBMCs. The receptors stem from a woman in her 30s in good health and CMV-seropositive. Both conserved end residues are part of each CDR3. Fields, in order: clone size, V gene, D gene, J gene, CDR3 protein, CDR3 DNA. D genes are given only for firm matches. Only part of the rows carry a size: once, few, many, or a class if the clone is expanded.

clone size: -; V gene: TRBV30; D gene: -; J gene: TRBJ1-4; CDR3 protein: CAWRRGSLDEKLFF; CDR3 DNA: TGTGCCTGGAGGAGGGGGTCGCTGGATGAAAAACTGTTTTTT
clone size: -; V gene: TRBV7-9; D gene: -; J gene: TRBJ1-4; CDR3 protein: CSSRIQGEKLFF; CDR3 DNA: TGTTCCAGCAGGATTCAGGGTGAAAAACTGTTTTTT
clone size: -; V gene: TRBV6-5; D gene: TRBD2; J gene: TRBJ2-7; CDR3 protein: CASSYGSSGTYEQYF; CDR3 DNA: TGTGCCAGCAGTTACGGGAGTAGCGGGACCTACGAGCAGTACTTC
clone size: once; V gene: TRBV25-1; D gene: TRBD1; J gene: TRBJ2-4; CDR3 protein: CASSGGTGVPKNIQYF; CDR3 DNA: TGTGCCAGCAGTGGAGGGACAGGGGTACCCAAAAACATTCAGTACTTC
clone size: -; V gene: TRBV6-1; D gene: -; J gene: TRBJ1-1; CDR3 protein: CASRGGSGTEAFF; CDR3 DNA: TGTGCCAGCAGGGGAGGGTCAGGGACTGAAGCTTTCTTT
clone size: once; V gene: TRBV19; D gene: -; J gene: TRBJ2-7; CDR3 protein: CASSMVHLSYEQYF; CDR3 DNA: TGTGCCAGTAGTATGGTTCATCTATCCTACGAGCAGTACTTC
clone size: -; V gene: TRBV2; D gene: TRBD1; J gene: TRBJ1-5; CDR3 protein: CASQTNRGRFNQPQHF; CDR3 DNA: TGTGCCAGCCAAACCAACAGGGGGCGCTTCAATCAGCCCCAGCATTTT
clone size: -; V gene: TRBV11-3; D gene: -; J gene: TRBJ2-7; CDR3 protein: CASSLTRSSYEQYF; CDR3 DNA: TGTGCCAGCAGCTTAACGCGTTCTTCCTACGAGCAGTACTTC
clone size: -; V gene: TRBV6-1; D gene: -; J gene: TRBJ1-2; CDR3 protein: CASRSGVNYGYTF; CDR3 DNA: TGTGCCAGCAGGTCGGGGGTTAACTATGGCTACACCTTC
clone size: -; V gene: TRBV18; D gene: -; J gene: TRBJ1-4; CDR3 protein: CASSNREFSTNEKLFF; CDR3 DNA: TGTGCCAGCTCAAACCGGGAATTTTCAACTAATGAAAAACTGTTTTTT
clone size: -; V gene: TRBV7-9; D gene: -; J gene: TRBJ1-1; CDR3 protein: CASRTFATEAFF; CDR3 DNA: TGTGCCAGCCGGACATTCGCCACTGAAGCTTTCTTT
clone size: -; V gene: TRBV19; D gene: -; J gene: TRBJ1-2; CDR3 protein: CASSLTVTANYGYTF; CDR3 DNA: TGTGCCAGTTCTTTGACAGTGACAGCTAACTATGGCTACACCTTC
clone size: -; V gene: TRBV9; D gene: TRBD2; J gene: TRBJ2-1; CDR3 protein: CASSISGGAYNEQFF; CDR3 DNA: TGTGCCAGCAGCATTAGCGGGGGGGCTTACAATGAGCAGTTCTTC
clone size: -; V gene: TRBV12-5; D gene: TRBD1; J gene: TRBJ1-5; CDR3 protein: CASGLVRTGKDQPQHF; CDR3 DNA: TGTGCTAGTGGTTTGGTAAGGACAGGGAAAGATCAGCCCCAGCATTTT
clone size: -; V gene: TRBV4-1; D gene: -; J gene: TRBJ2-7; CDR3 protein: CASSQAPAGQDLSYEQYF; CDR3 DNA: TGCGCCAGCAGCCAAGCCCCCGCGGGGCAGGACCTCTCCTACGAGCAGTACTTC